These 9 T cell receptor beta chains were sequenced from one sample in a study of cytomegalovirus exposure and HLA in healthy donors. PCR was performed using 60 Vbeta and 13 Jbeta primers. Libraries were prepared by immunoSEQ multiplex PCR; TCRdb keeps only in-frame clonotypes and omits some of them. The table has about 250,000 clones, around four fifths seen once. The sample consisted of PBMCs. These receptors were collected from a boy younger than 18 in good health and CMV-seronegative.

V usage is TRBV18 and J usage is TRBJ2-1; 8 nucleotides line up with TRBD1. CDR1 and CDR2 (germline): KGHSH, LQKENI. The CDR3 loop spans 17 amino acids. The V and J ends lost 4 bases and 6 bases, in that order; junction bases with no gene match: 14. CDR3 region: CASSLIAAGTGANEQFF. CDR3 nucleotide sequence: TGTGCCAGCTCACTAATAGCCGCCGGGACAGGAGCCAATGAGCAGTTCTTC.

The chain employs TRBV6-1 and TRBJ1-1, with unresolved D. This CDR3 contains 14 residues. Trimming cost V 2 bases and J 6 bases, with 13 bases left between them. Germline V gene data show CDR1 as MNHNS and CDR2 as SASEGT. The CDR3 sequence: CASSELWAVSEAFF. The CDR3, as DNA: TGTGCCAGCAGTGAATTATGGGCAGTCTCTGAAGCTTTCTTT.

With regard to this clone: At the DNA level, this CDR3 is encoded by other sequences in the same sample as well. V gene TRBV6-6 combines with J gene TRBJ2-5, with a possible D match to TRBD1 (5 bases). The J call may not be correct, given that the DNA end is closer to TRBJ2-7. Germline loops: CDR1 MNHNY, CDR2 SVGAGI (reference sequence). There are 13 residues in the CDR3. The CDR3 DNA reads as TGTGCCAGCAGTTACTCCGCAGGGCACGAGCAGTACTTC. The encoded protein is CASSYSAGHEQYF.

The chain is built from TRBV11-2 and TRBJ1-2; unclear D gene. The CDR3 is 15 amino acids. Trimming left V 5 bases short and J 3 bases short, with 16 bases between. Germline V lookup: CDR1 SGHAT, CDR2 FQNNGV. CDR3 DNA: TGTGCCAGCAGCCCCGCCTCTCGTCGGGACTATGGCTACACCTTC. Encoded protein: CASSPASRRDYGYTF.

The rearrangement links TRBV10-2 to TRBJ2-3; D is uncertain. Trimming cost V 0 bases and J 9 bases, with 16 bases left between them. This CDR3 region has 15 residues. The germline V gene has CDR1 WSHSY and CDR2 SAAADI. The CDR3 DNA reads TGCGCCAGCAGTGAGTCGTCGGCTGGCACCGGGACGCAGTATTTT. Translating it yields CASSESSAGTGTQYF.

This clone was recorded once. Its ends do not fully match the called genes, so a read error is possible. This chain joins TRBV7-9 and TRBJ1-1; 9 bases match TRBD1. Germline-derived CDR1 and CDR2 are SEHNR and FQNEAQ (reference sequence). The CDR3 is 18 residues long. The CDR3 nucleotides read TGTTCCAGCAGCCCCGGACAGGGGAGTTCGTGGATGAACACTGAAGCTTTCTTT. Its protein is CSSSPGQGSSWMNTEAFF.

The gene calls are TRBV6-5 and TRBJ1-2, with D unresolved. V was clipped by 2 bases and J by 4 bases, with 11 bases between them. The CDR3 spans 14 residues. Per the germline V gene, CDR1 is MNHEY and CDR2 is SVGAGI. In nucleotides, the CDR3 is TGTGCCAGCAGTTACGACTCGCTCTCCTATGGCTACACCTTC. Its translation is CASSYDSLSYGYTF.

This rearrangement joins TRBV9 to TRBJ2-7; TRBD1 matches 7 bases. V trimming: 3 bases; J trimming: 3 bases; junction bases outside the gene matches: 9. The CDR3 extends over 15 amino acids. Germline V CDR1 and CDR2: SGDLS, YYNGEE. DNA for the CDR3: TGTGCCAGCAGCGCACAGGGGTTTTTAGGCTACGAGCAGTACTTC. Protein product: CASSAQGFLGYEQYF.

The genes are TRBV29-1 and TRBJ1-1; weak D call: TRBD1 (5 bases). The CDR3 runs 13 residues. V was shortened by 6 bases and J by 4 bases, with 15 bases between the two germline ends. Germline V CDR1 and CDR2: SQVTM, ANQGSEA. CDR3 coding DNA: TGCAGCGTCGCCATGACAGCTACCACTGAAGCTTTCTTT. Protein sequence: CSVAMTATTEAFF.